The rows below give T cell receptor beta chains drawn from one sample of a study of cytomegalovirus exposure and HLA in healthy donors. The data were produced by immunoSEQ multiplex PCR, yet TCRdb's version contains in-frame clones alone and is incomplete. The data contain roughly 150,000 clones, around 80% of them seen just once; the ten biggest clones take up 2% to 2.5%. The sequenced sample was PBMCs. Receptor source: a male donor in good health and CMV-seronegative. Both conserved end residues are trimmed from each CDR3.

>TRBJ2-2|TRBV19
ASSISANTGELF
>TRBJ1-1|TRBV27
ASSRNRGARIMNTEAF
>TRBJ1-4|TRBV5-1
ASWAGGGTNEKLF
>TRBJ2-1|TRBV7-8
ASSLVQAEYNEQF
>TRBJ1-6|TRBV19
ASTQAGSYNSPLH
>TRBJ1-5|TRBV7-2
ASSLGDTRNQPQH
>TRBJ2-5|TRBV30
ALQGAQETQY
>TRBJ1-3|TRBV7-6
ASSQNTGVWDTIY
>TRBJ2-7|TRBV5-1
ASSLGYYEQY
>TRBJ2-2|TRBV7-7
ASSFAPFSDTGELF
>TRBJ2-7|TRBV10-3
AISESWGTSSYEQY
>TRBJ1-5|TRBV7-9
ASSPGQGYVQPQH
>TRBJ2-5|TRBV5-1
ASSHRDLRKETQY
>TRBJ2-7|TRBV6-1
ASSEFGTGNYEQY
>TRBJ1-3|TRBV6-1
ASSEVAESSGNTIY
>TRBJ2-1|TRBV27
ATNTKLGRTSSYNEQF
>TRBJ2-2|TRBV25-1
ASSSSGAGGYTGELF
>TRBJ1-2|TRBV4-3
ASSQEAGVYGYT
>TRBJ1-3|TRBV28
ASSFPRGDGNTIY
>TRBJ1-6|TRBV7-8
ASSEGQYNSPLH
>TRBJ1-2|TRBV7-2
ASSLSTGSTYGYT
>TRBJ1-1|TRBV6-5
ASSYSSNTNTEAF
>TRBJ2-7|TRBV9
ASSVFPSAMSYEQY
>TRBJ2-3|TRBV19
ASSIVGKGTDTQY
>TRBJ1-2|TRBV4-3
ASSQNRDRGVGYT
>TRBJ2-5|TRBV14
ASSPALAGGTETQY
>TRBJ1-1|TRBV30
AWRKGRTEAF
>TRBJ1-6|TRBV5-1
ASSPTGQGAYSPLH
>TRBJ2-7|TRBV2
ASREQTGFGHEQY
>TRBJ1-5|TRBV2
ASRVSEAQPQH
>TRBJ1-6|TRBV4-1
ASSQELQGPNSPLH
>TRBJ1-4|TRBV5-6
ASSPTNRNEKLF
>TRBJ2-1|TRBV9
ASGTSINEQF
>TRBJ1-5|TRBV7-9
ASSPSRRLSAQH
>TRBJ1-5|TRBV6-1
ASSEAPGGLLQPQH
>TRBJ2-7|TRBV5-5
ASSLGSGGAREQY
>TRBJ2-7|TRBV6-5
ASSWDRGTYEQY
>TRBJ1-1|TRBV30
AWSVSRPPEVGTEAF
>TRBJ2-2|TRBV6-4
ASSNTGNTGELF
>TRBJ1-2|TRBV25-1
ASSEYVSPYGYT
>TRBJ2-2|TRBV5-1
ASSFQGAAGELF
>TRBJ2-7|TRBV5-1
ASSFLSSENYEQY
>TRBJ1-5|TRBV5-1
ASSLSTGGDQPQH
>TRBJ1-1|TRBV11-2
ASTLTGEAF
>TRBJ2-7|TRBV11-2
ASSLGGSSYEQY
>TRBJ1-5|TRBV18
ASFRDKNQPQH
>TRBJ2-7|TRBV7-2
ASSFTETGMREQY
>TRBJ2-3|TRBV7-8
ASRGASGGGTDTQY
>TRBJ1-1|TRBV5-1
ASSHRQGLNTEAF
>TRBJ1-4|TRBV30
AWSTTRGEKLF
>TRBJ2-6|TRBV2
ASTGTGISGANVLT
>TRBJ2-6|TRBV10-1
ASSPDRSGANVLT
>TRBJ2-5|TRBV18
ASSMSWGDQETQY
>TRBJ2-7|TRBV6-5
ASSYSYQPRANEQY
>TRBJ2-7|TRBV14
ASSQVLVENSSGKRYEQY
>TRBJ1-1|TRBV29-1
SVEDGGTEAF
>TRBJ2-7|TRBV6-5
ASSYSGQPGKQY
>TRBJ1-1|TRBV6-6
ASSYGQAKGAF